This T cell receptor (beta chain) was retrieved from a study of T-cell reconstitution after alpha-beta-depleted transplantation in children. General study results and limits: At day 60, the high TCRbeta diversity found in some patients originated from recipient T cells and thymic progenitors that had survived. Where alpha-beta T cells came from about two months after transplant was reportedly several hundred expanded graft clones. A year post-transplant, T-cell counts and diversity derived mostly from newly produced T cells.

For TCRbeta, the library was prepared with unique molecular identifiers. MiXCR, applied by TCRdb to the PCR reads, yields one record per CDR3 protein. The profile covers 780,000 or so distinct CDR3 sequences, with roughly 16% appearing a single time and about 4.6% taken by the ten largest. V lost 1 base, J lost 2 bases, and 6 bases lay in between. The V gene's germline CDR1 is SEHNR and CDR2 FQNEAQ (reference sequence). The CDR3 has 13 amino acids. As concerns this clonotype: What it recognizes is unknown.

The chain combines TRBV7-9 with TRBJ2-7; D is unresolved. The origin of this receptor is a male patient aged 10 to 17 who had a stem cell transplant for acute lymphoblastic leukemia, so the T cells may come from the graft donor. The specimen comprised PBMCs, mostly from graft donor cells, sampled 360 days after TCRalphabeta/CD19-depleted stem cell transplant. CDR3: CASSLEHPYEQYF. CDR3 nucleotides: TGTGCCAGCAGCTTAGAGCACCCCTACGAGCAGTACTTC.